This TCR beta chain was recorded in a study of T cell clones after liver transplantation. Across the whole study: A pre-transplant mixed lymphocyte reaction with TCRbeta sequencing defined graft-donor-reactive clones followed in post-transplant blood. Without induction therapy, subjects received standard immunosuppression until 12-24 months post-transplant.

A few counts support this clone. The CDR3 loop spans 15 amino acids. The V gene end was trimmed by 6 bases and the J gene end by 9 bases; junction bases not matched to a gene: 10. Germline V CDR1 and CDR2: LNHDA, SQIVND (reference sequence). Assay used: immunoSEQ multiplex PCR; TCRdb lists only in-frame clones, some missing. This sample yields tens of thousands of clones, of which 80% are seen a single time; approximately 0.73% belongs to the top ten. Source: CD4+ T cells from blood, taken 12 months after liver transplant. The chain recombines TRBV19 with TRBJ2-2; 10 bases align to TRBD1. The TCR comes from a human patient who received a liver transplant. These T cells may partly come from the graft donor. For the CDR3, the DNA is TGTGCCAGTAGCACTCAGGGACAGGGGTCGAGGGAGCTGTTTTTT. Translated, it gives CASSTQGQGSRELFF.